The 14 T cell receptor beta chains given below trace back to one sample, sequenced in a study of cytomegalovirus exposure and HLA in healthy donors. Primers: 60 Vbeta forward and 13 Jbeta reverse. The repertoire was sequenced with immunoSEQ multiplex PCR; TCRdb's copy has only in-frame clones and lacks some. The sample has 190,000 or so clones; 80% are singletons. Sequencing was done on a sample of PBMCs. Source of these receptors: a boy younger than 18 in good health and CMV-seronegative.

The chain couples TRBV21-1 to TRBJ1-3; TRBD1, as called in the table, went unchecked against the DNA. TRBV21-1 is tagged as a pseudogene. The CDR3 runs to 19 residues. The CDR3 reads CASSKILVGWDRGGNTIYF. DNA of the CDR3: TGTGCCAGCAGCAAAATATTGGTAGGTTGGGACAGGGGAGGAAACACCATATATTTT.

V gene TRBV2 combines with J gene TRBJ2-5; 9 bases line up with TRBD2. The germline V gene has CDR1 SNHLY and CDR2 FYNNEI. The V segment lost 6 bases and the J segment 5 bases; nucleotides outside the gene matches: 13. This CDR3 comprises 16 residues. As DNA, the CDR3 is TGTGCCAGCAGCGCCCGTAGGGCGGGGGGGCAGGAGACCCAGTACTTC. Translation: CASSARRAGGQETQYF. Full variable domain (missing parts from reference TRBV2 and TRBJ2-5): EPEVTQTPSHQVTQMGQEVILRCVPISNHLYFYWYRQILGQKVEFLVSFYNNEISEKSEIFDDQFSVERPDGSNFTLKIRSTKLEDSAMYFCASSARRAGGQETQYFGPGTRLLVL.

The chain uses TRBV4-3 and TRBJ2-3, with D unclear. The length of the CDR3 is 15 residues. CDR1 and CDR2 from the germline V gene are LGHNA and YSLEER. The V end was cut by 3 bases, the J end by 2 bases, with 12 bases between. CDR3: CASSQETRLTDTQYF. DNA for the CDR3: TGCGCCAGCAGCCAGGAAACGAGGCTCACAGATACGCAGTATTTT.

This chain joins TRBV5-6 and TRBJ1-1; TRBD1 aligns across 8 bases. V lost 1 base and J lost 6; bases outside the gene matches: 11. CDR1 is SGHDT and CDR2 is YYEEEE in the germline V gene. The CDR3 spans 16 residues. Here the CDR3 DNA reads TGTGCCAGCAGCTTGCCCCGCGGACAGGGCTCCCCTGAAGCTTTCTTT. Its translation is CASSLPRGQGSPEAFF.

The chain has TRBV9 and TRBJ1-4; 11 bases fit TRBD1. The V gene end was trimmed by 3 bases and the J gene end by 0 bases; junction bases not matched to a gene: 10. This CDR3 has 19 amino acids. Per germline, CDR1 SGDLS and CDR2 YYNGEE. The CDR3 coding sequence is TGTGCCAGCAGCGCGGGGGACAGGGGGTTAGGGGCAACTAATGAAAAACTGTTTTTT. Protein sequence: CASSAGDRGLGATNEKLFF.

The chain carries TRBV9 and TRBJ2-7, with TRBD1 as a possible D gene (5 bases). The CDR3 sequence is 15 residues long. Germline V gene sequence: CDR1 SGDLS, CDR2 YYNGEE. V was trimmed by 3 bases and J by 1 base, leaving 14 bases between them. DNA for the CDR3: TGTGCCAGCAGCGATGGGGCAGGGCCTTCCTACGAGCAGTACTTC. This gives the protein CASSDGAGPSYEQYF.

The chain uses TRBV9 and TRBJ2-3, with TRBD2 matching 8 bases. The CDR3 covers 18 residues. From germline, CDR1 is SGDLS and CDR2 YYNGEE. V shed 0 bases and J 6 bases; nucleotides not matched to a gene: 15. Here the CDR3 reads CASSVEGSSGYLLDTQYF. The CDR3 DNA reads TGTGCCAGCAGCGTAGAAGGGTCTAGCGGGTACCTGCTGGATACGCAGTATTTT.

The V call is TRBV30, the J call TRBJ1-6, with 10 bases aligning to TRBD1. Germline-derived CDR1 and CDR2 are GTSNPN and SVGIG (reference sequence). The CDR3 contains 15 residues. After removal of 1 base from V and 7 bases from J, the junction contained 4 bases not matched to a gene. CDR3 DNA sequence: TGTGCCTGGAGTGGCTGGGACAGGGGCAATTCACCCCTCCACTTT. This gives the protein CAWSGWDRGNSPLHF.

CDR3 bases: TGTGCCAGCAGCTTGGAGGGGCGAGCTTTCTTT. It translates to CASSLEGRAFF. The genes are TRBV11-1 and TRBJ1-1, with D possibly matching TRBD1 (5 bases). Germline V gives CDR1 SGHAT, CDR2 FQDESV (reference sequence). Trimming took off 3 bases at V and 10 bases at J, with 9 bases between the two ends. This CDR3 comprises 11 residues.

The chain joins TRBV9 to TRBJ2-7; unclear D gene. The CDR3 contains 13 residues. Trimming removed 0 bases at V and 6 bases at J, with 10 bases between. Germline lookup yields CDR1 SGDLS and CDR2 YYNGEE. CDR3 DNA sequence: TGTGCCAGCAGCGTAGATTCCCCTAGCGAGCAGTACTTC. Protein product: CASSVDSPSEQYF.

The rearrangement uses TRBV6-4 and TRBJ2-3; unclear D gene. CDR1 MRHNA and CDR2 SNTAGT come from the germline V gene. The V gene lost 6 bases and the J gene lost 0 bases, with 7 bases spanning the gap. This CDR3 contains 13 residues. CDR3 bases: TGTGCCAGCAGCTTTTCTAGCACAGATACGCAGTATTTT. Protein sequence: CASSFSSTDTQYF.

The genes are TRBV6-4 and TRBJ2-2; 9 positions match TRBD2. This CDR3 contains 16 residues. Germline CDR1 is MRHNA and CDR2 is SNTAGT. The V and J ends lost 2 bases and 5 bases, in that order; junction bases with no gene match: 6. CDR3 region: CASSDGLAGVTGELFF. CDR3 coding DNA: TGTGCCAGCAGTGACGGCTTAGCGGGAGTTACCGGGGAGCTGTTTTTT.

The chain carries TRBV30 and TRBJ1-1; 8 nucleotides match TRBD1. Unmatched junction bases numbered 3, after V lost 0 bases and J lost 0 bases. CDR1 is GTSNPN, CDR2 SVGIG, per germline (reference sequence). CDR3 size: 15 residues. CDR3 coding DNA: TGTGCCTGGAGTGTGCCGACAGGGGTGAACACTGAAGCTTTCTTT. Protein: CAWSVPTGVNTEAFF.

J is TRBJ1-2 and V is TRBV27, with TRBD1 as a possible D gene (5 bases). Germline CDR1 is MNHEY and CDR2 is SMNVEV (reference sequence). The CDR3 extends over 12 amino acids. Deletions cut 8 bases from V and 8 bases from J, with 15 bases between. As DNA, the CDR3 is TGTGCCAGCGGCACTCCGGGGGTAGGCTACACCTTC. It codes for CASGTPGVGYTF.